This TCR beta chain was retrieved from a study of blood T cells in healthy people across ages. Whole-study results and caveats: Higher diversity and more naive CD4+ cells were features of long-lived donors, compared to aged donors.

The second PCR ran about 7 to 12 cycles with a sample-barcoded 5' primer and J-beta primers. TCRdb reanalysed the 5' RACE reads using MiXCR and keeps one entry per CDR3 protein. The table lists about 780,000 distinct CDR3 sequences, more than 35% of them singletons, with about a sixth in the top ten. On this clonotype: Its antigen is unknown.

The CDR3 runs to 15 residues. Germline CDR1 and CDR2: ENHRY and SYGVKD. The ends lost 2 bases at V and 6 bases at J; junction bases unmatched: 8. The source is an elderly man in good health. The rearrangement uses TRBV10-3 and TRBJ2-7; 9 positions agree with TRBD1. The sequenced sample was blood. The CDR3 reads CAISEPTGQGSEQYF. The CDR3 DNA sequence: TGTGCCATCAGTGAGCCGACGGGACAGGGATCCGAGCAGTACTTC.